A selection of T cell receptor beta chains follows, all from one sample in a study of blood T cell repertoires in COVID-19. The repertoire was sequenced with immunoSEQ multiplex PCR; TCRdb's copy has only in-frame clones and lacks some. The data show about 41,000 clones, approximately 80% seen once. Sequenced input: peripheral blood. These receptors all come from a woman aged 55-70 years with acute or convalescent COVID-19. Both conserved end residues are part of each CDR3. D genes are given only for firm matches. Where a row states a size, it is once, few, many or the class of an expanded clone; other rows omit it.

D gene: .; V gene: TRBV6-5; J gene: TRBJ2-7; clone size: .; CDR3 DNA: TGTGCCACTCCACGGGCGGGCGTGCCCTACGAGCAGTACTTC; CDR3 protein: CATPRAGVPYEQYF
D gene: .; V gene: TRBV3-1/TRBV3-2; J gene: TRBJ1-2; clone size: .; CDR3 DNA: TGTGCCAGCAGCCAAGATCACGGGAGGGCTGGCTACACCTTC; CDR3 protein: CASSQDHGRAGYTF
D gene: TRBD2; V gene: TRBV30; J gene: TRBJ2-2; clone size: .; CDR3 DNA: TGTGCCTGGGCCAGACTAGCGGGAGGGCCAGGCGGGGAGCTGTTTTTT; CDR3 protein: CAWARLAGGPGGELFF
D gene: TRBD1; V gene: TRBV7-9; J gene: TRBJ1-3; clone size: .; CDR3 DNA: TGTGCCAGCAGCTTAGTCCAGGGACAGGGACCTCCCTCTGGAAACACCATATATTTT; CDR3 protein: CASSLVQGQGPPSGNTIYF
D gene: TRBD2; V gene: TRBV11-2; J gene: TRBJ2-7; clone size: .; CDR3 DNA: TGTGCCAGCAGCCTGACTAGCGGGAGTTCTAGGGGCTACGAGCAGTACTTC; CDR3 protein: CASSLTSGSSRGYEQYF
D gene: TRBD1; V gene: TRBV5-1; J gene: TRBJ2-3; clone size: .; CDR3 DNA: TGCGCCAGCAGCTTGGATCGGACAGGAGGCACAGATACGCAGTATTTT; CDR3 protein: CASSLDRTGGTDTQYF
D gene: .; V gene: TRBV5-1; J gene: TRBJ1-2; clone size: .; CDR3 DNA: TGCGCCAGCAGGTCAGGGAATTATAACTATGGCTACACCTTC; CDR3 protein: CASRSGNYNYGYTF
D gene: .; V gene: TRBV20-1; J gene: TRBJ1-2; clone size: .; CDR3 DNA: TGCAGTGCTAGTCCAGGGAACTATGGCTACACCTTC; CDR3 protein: CSASPGNYGYTF
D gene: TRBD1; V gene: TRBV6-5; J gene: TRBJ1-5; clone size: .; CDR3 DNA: TGTGCCAGCAGCCAAGACAGGGGGTTGCAGCCCCAGCATTTT; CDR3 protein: CASSQDRGLQPQHF
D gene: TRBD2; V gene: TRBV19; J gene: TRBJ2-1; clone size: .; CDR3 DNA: TGTGCCAGTTCAGATGGGACTAGCGGGTGGAATGAGCAGTTCTTC; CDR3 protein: CASSDGTSGWNEQFF
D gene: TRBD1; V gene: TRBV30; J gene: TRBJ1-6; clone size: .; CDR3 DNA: TGTGCCTGGAGTTTGAGGACAGGGTTTATTTCACCCCTCCACTTT; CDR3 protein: CAWSLRTGFISPLHF
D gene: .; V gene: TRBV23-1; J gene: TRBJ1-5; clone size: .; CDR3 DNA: TGCGCCAGCAGGGGGGTAGCGGGACAATTCAATCAGCCCCAGCATTTT; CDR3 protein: CASRGVAGQFNQPQHF
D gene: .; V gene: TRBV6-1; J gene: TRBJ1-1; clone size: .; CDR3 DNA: TGTGCCAGCAGTGAAAAGGGTCCGGGAGGCAACACTGAAGCTTTCTTT; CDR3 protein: CASSEKGPGGNTEAFF
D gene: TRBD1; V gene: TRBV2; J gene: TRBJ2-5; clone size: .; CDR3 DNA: TGTGCCAGCAGTTCCGGGACAGGGGGTAGGGAGACCCAGTACTTC; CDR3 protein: CASSSGTGGRETQYF
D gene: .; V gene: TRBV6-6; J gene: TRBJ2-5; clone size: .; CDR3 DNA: TGTGCCAGCAGTTGGACAGCCCAAGAGACCCAGTACTTC; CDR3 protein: CASSWTAQETQYF
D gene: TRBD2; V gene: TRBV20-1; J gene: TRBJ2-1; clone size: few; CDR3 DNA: TGCAGTGCTAGTTCGGCGGGAGAGTACTTTGAGCAGTTCTTC; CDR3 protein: CSASSAGEYFEQFF
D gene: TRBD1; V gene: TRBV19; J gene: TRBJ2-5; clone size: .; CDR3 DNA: TGTGCCAGTAGTAAACAGGGGCTAGGGCAAGAGACCCAGTACTTC; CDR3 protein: CASSKQGLGQETQYF